The T cell receptor beta chain under discussion was sequenced for a study of PD-1 blockade in classical Hodgkin lymphoma (dated by TCRdb to the early 2020s). General notes on the study: Nivolumab dosing was 3 mg/kg intravenously every 2 weeks, continuing until either disease progression or unacceptable toxicity. A peripheral blood immune signature of response to PD-1 blockade in classical Hodgkin lymphoma was defined using TCR beta sequencing and CyTOF. The study at large found these results: The study covered only a single clinical trial cohort, and the causes of the repertoire differences, possibly disease activity or prior therapy, were still not defined. Baseline TCR diversity was reported to be lower in newly diagnosed patients than in healthy donors, and even lower in relapsed/refractory patients. CD4+ but not CD8+ TCR diversity rose significantly by C4D1 (p=0.0027 vs p=0.16), most apparent in complete responders (p=0.02). Trial patients with a complete response had baseline diversity similar to that of newly diagnosed patients, while partial responders and progressors had significantly lower diversity. Lower diversity was observed in patients in whom nivolumab was started less than 1 year after ASCT, and these patients were excluded from later analyses so that confounding by immune reconstitution would be avoided.

Genomic DNA was isolated using the Qiagen DNeasy kit from unsorted PBMCs as well as from negatively selected CD4+ and CD8+ fractions. Using primers that anneal to V and J segments, immunoSEQ multiplex PCR amplified the TCR beta CDR3 regions. Amplification bias was minimized using a synthetic immune receptor repertoire, and residual bias was removed computationally after sequencing. Per the original workflow: Custom Python scripts were used to quantify repertoire diversity as the Shannon entropy index. Unsorted, CD4+ and CD8+ repertoires were analyzed separately, except for combined analyses in which CD4+ and CD8+ sequences were merged in silico. Clonal expansion was defined as at least a 2-fold frequency increase after treatment relative to C1D1, with a pseudocount of 0.5 for undetected baseline clones. Singleton clones were defined as clones with 0 or 1 copy at C1D1, and non-singleton clones were defined as clones with 2 or more copies. Clones expanded in unsorted samples were assigned a CD4+, CD8+ or unknown annotation through matching of protein sequences in sorted samples from the same patient. Wilcoxon tests on paired samples were used to test changes in diversity from C1D1 to C4D1. TCRdb mirrors the immuneACCESS table, restricted to in-frame sequences. Some clones are absent from its copies; in checked studies, under half trace to an unresolved V gene, and the reason for the others is unknown. Clonal size and the V and J genes are those of that table, whereas D and trimming came from the DNA. The sample records about 99,000 clones, roughly 76% of which are singletons. Of the sample, 15% to 20% falls within the top ten clones.

There are 14 amino acids in the CDR3, from cysteine to phenylalanine inclusive. CDR3 DNA only is kept here, 42 bases in frame from base 1. V and J are trimmed by 4 bases and 1 base, and the gene matches miss 3 bases of the junction. CDR1 and CDR2 (SGHKS, YYEKEE) derive from the germline V gene (reference sequence). In light of the paper, this sample's time point label describes: cycle 2 day 1 (C2D1) of nivolumab. Relapse after autologous stem cell transplantation had occurred in all trial patients, and cohorts A, B and C were distinguished by prior brentuximab vedotin exposure. A total of under 70 patients with relapsed/refractory classical Hodgkin lymphoma made up the trial cohort, and each patient's best overall response was complete response, partial response or progressive disease. Single-agent nivolumab was administered to trial patients in the multi-cohort phase II CheckMate 205 trial. An independent review committee assessed best overall response by applying the 2007 International Working Group response criteria. Trial PBMCs were obtained immediately prior to nivolumab initiation (C1D1) and on therapy at cycle 2 day 1 and cycle 4 day 1. Peripheral blood was collected in 8 mL Vacutainer Cell Preparation Tubes, from which PBMCs were isolated by centrifugation and then cryopreserved.

Concerning this clone: The specificity of this receptor is unknown. Base qualities were left out, and no much larger clone turns up one base away.

The receptor was derived from a human donor with classical Hodgkin lymphoma. The material was peripheral blood mononuclear cells (PBMCs), obtained before the second cycle of nivolumab. Recombination linked TRBV5-5 to TRBJ2-5, with 8 bases aligning to TRBD2. The CDR3 protein: CASSRGRSQETQYF. The DNA is as follows: TGTGCCAGCAGCCGCGGGAGGTCCCAAGAGACCCAGTACTTC.